A single sample gave rise to the 16 T cell receptor beta chains below, sequenced in a study of blood T cell repertoires in COVID-19 (dated by TCRdb to 2018 to 2020). Libraries were constructed by the immunoSEQ multiplex PCR assay. The table comes from immuneACCESS by way of TCRdb, which keeps in-frame sequences with V and J called. Part of the clones is missing from these tables; in studies checked, under half for an unresolved V gene and the rest for unknown reasons. This sample gives more than 100,000 clones in total; 80% to 85% of them show up just once. 12% of the sample belongs to the ten largest clones. Sequencing was carried out using peripheral blood. These receptors came from a woman aged 25 to 39 who had recovered from COVID-19.

The V call is TRBV5-5, the J call TRBJ1-3; D gene ambiguous. Germline loops: CDR1 SGHKS, CDR2 YYEKEE (reference sequence). This CDR3 is built from 15 residues. The V and J ends lost 0 bases and 0 bases respectively, with 7 bases between them. The CDR3 DNA follows: TGTGCCAGCAGCTTGGAGTCAGGCTCTGGAAACACCATATATTTT. It translates to CASSLESGSGNTIYF.

The chain joins TRBV5-1 to TRBJ2-5, with D perhaps TRBD2 (7 bases). Germline CDR1 reads SGHRS; CDR2 reads YFSETQ. V shed 4 bases and J shed 5 bases, with 21 bases lying between them. This CDR3 comprises 16 residues. Here the CDR3 reads CASSRRGGSSKETQYF. The DNA of the CDR3 is TGCGCCAGCAGCCGCAGGGGCGGGAGTAGTAAGGAGACCCAGTACTTC.

This clone occurred a few times. The chain recombines TRBV9 with TRBJ2-5, with TRBD2 matching 7 bases. Germline values: CDR1 SGDLS, CDR2 YYNGEE. J was trimmed by 5 bases and V by 0 bases; bases with no gene match: 13. The CDR3 has 17 residues. The CDR3 sequence is CASSVAGAGVSGETQYF. The CDR3 DNA reads TGTGCCAGCAGCGTAGCTGGGGCGGGAGTTTCAGGGGAGACCCAGTACTTC.

This clone appeared a single time. The chain uses TRBV27 and TRBJ2-5, with 7 bases matching TRBD2. With 6 bases clipped from V and 7 bases from J, the junction kept 8 bases outside the gene matches. CDR3 length: 13 residues. Germline V CDR1 and CDR2: MNHEY, SMNVEV (reference sequence). CDR3 in DNA: TGTGCCAGCAGCCCAACGGGAGGTGGGACCCAGTACTTC. Translation gives CASSPTGGGTQYF.

The chain carries TRBV19 and TRBJ2-5; 9 nucleotides agree with TRBD2. The CDR3 has 16 amino acids. Germline V gene lookup returns CDR1 LNHDA and CDR2 SQIVND (reference sequence). Losses at the gene ends were 4 bases for V and 5 bases for J; bases not matched to a gene: 11. CDR3 in amino acids: CASSSASGVAWETQYF. The CDR3, as DNA: TGTGCCAGTAGTAGCGCTAGCGGGGTCGCATGGGAGACCCAGTACTTC.

The chain couples TRBV5-1 to TRBJ2-3; 7 bases fit TRBD1. With 6 bases clipped from V and 2 bases from J, the junction kept 3 bases outside the gene matches. In germline, CDR1 is SGHRS, CDR2 YFSETQ. The CDR3 consists of 13 residues. CDR3 sequence: CASKGADTDTQYF. The CDR3 region has the DNA TGCGCCAGCAAGGGGGCTGACACAGATACGCAGTATTTT.

The rearrangement links TRBV7-2 to TRBJ2-2; D may be TRBD2 (7 bases). CDR3 length equals 17 residues. Germline V gene sequence: CDR1 SGHTA, CDR2 FQGNSA. Trimming shortened V by 9 bases and J by 4 bases, and 24 bases separated the two germline ends. CDR3 protein: CARHSPGGEGGTGELFF. The CDR3 DNA sequence: TGTGCCAGGCACTCCCCGGGGGGCGAGGGTGGCACCGGGGAGCTGTTTTTT.

The V call is TRBV18, the J call TRBJ1-3, with TRBD1 matching over 11 bases. V trimming: 4 bases; J trimming: 5 bases; junction bases outside the gene matches: 10. This CDR3 region has 17 residues. Germline V CDR1 and CDR2: KGHSH, LQKENI. CDR3 sequence reads: CASSQSGQGALRNTIYF. CDR3 DNA sequence: TGTGCCAGCTCACAATCAGGACAGGGGGCTTTAAGAAACACCATATATTTT.

J is TRBJ2-4 and V is TRBV6-5; TRBD1 might be the D (7 bases). CDR3 length equals 13 residues. V was shortened by 6 bases and J by 7 bases, with 13 bases between the two germline ends. Germline values: CDR1 MNHEY, CDR2 SVGAGI. The CDR3 sequence: CASRPTGRNIQYF. The CDR3 DNA sequence: TGTGCCAGCAGGCCGACAGGGAGGAACATTCAGTACTTC.

The CDR3 protein is CASSTSGLNYEQYF. CDR3 DNA sequence: TGTGCCAGCAGTACTAGCGGACTTAACTACGAGCAGTACTTC. V is TRBV6-5 and J is TRBJ2-7; TRBD2 matches at 8 bases. Germline-derived CDR1 and CDR2 are MNHEY and SVGAGI. The CDR3 sequence is 14 residues long. The V gene end was trimmed by 5 bases and the J gene end by 3 bases; junction bases not matched to a gene: 6.

In this sample, this clone turned up a few times. V gene TRBV3-1 (or the pseudogene TRBV3-2) combines with J gene TRBJ2-1, with D hard to call. Germline V CDR1 and CDR2: LGHDT, YNNKEL (reference sequence). The V gene lost 5 bases and the J gene lost 5 bases, with 7 bases spanning the gap. The CDR3 has 12 amino acids. CDR3 nucleotides: TGTGCCAGCAGCAACATTGACAATGAGCAGTTCTTC. Translation gives CASSNIDNEQFF.

This CDR3 is CAISGAGEGQETQYF. In DNA, the CDR3 is TGCGCCATCTCGGGGGCGGGGGAGGGCCAAGAGACCCAGTACTTC. This chain connects TRBV10-2 to TRBJ2-5; D is perhaps TRBD2 (7 bases). CDR3 length: 15 amino acids. Between the trimmed V and J ends, which lost 10 bases and 1 base, there was a span of 19 bases. CDR1 WSHSY and CDR2 SAAADI come from the germline V gene.

The rearrangement links TRBV12-3 or TRBV12-4 to TRBJ1-1; 7 bases are a match to TRBD1. The CDR3 length is 12 residues. J gave up 6 bases and V 6 bases, and 4 bases lay outside the gene matches. The CDR3 bases are TGTGCCAGCAGACAGGGGAGCGCTGAAGCTTTCTTT. This encodes CASRQGSAEAFF.

V is TRBV5-1 and J is TRBJ1-2; maybe TRBD1 (6 bases). The germline gives CDR1 SGHRS, CDR2 YFSETQ. V lost 0 bases and J lost 8, with 14 bases in between. The CDR3 totals 14 residues. The CDR3 loop reads CASSLAQGEDGYTF. The CDR3 nucleotides read TGCGCCAGCAGCTTGGCACAGGGTGAGGACGGCTACACCTTC.

The rearrangement uses TRBV28 and TRBJ2-1; 11 bases fit TRBD2. With 5 bases clipped from V and 0 bases from J, the junction kept 3 bases outside the gene matches. CDR1 MDHEN and CDR2 SYDVKM come from the germline V gene. The CDR3 spans 16 residues. CDR3 in DNA: TGTGCCAGCAGTCTAGCGGGGGGCAGCTCCTACAATGAGCAGTTCTTC. Translating gives CASSLAGGSSYNEQFF.

The J gene is TRBJ1-1, the V gene TRBV6-5, with 8 positions matching TRBD1. V shed 3 bases and J 7 bases; nucleotides not matched to a gene: 4. This CDR3 region has 13 residues. Per the germline V gene, CDR1 is MNHEY and CDR2 is SVGAGI. CDR3 nucleotides: TGTGCCAGCAGTTATACCAGGGGGCTTGAAGCTTTCTTT. Translating it yields CASSYTRGLEAFF.